This T cell receptor (beta chain) was captured by sequencing in a study of OX40 agonist ivuxolimab in advanced cancers. Study as a whole: Partial responses were achieved by three patients, of whom one had hepatocellular carcinoma and two had cutaneous melanoma.

Excluded were patients having autoimmune disease history or systemic immunosuppression. Blood got drawn at baseline, again on cycle 4 day 1, and then on cycle 7 day 1. Sequenced by immunoSEQ multiplex PCR; TCRdb stores in-frame clones only, minus some. This repertoire shows around 15,000 clones, 90% found once; its top ten account for 29%. The origin of this receptor is an adult with an advanced solid tumor such as melanoma, head and neck, liver or kidney cancer. The sequenced sample was CD4+ or CD8+ T cells sorted from blood, obtained in a trial of the OX40 agonist ivuxolimab.

In nucleotides, the CDR3 is TGTGCCAGCAGCCCGATTGGATCCTACGAGCAGTACTTC. Residues: CASSPIGSYEQYF. The chain joins TRBV7-9 to TRBJ2-7; D remains unclear. The germline gives CDR1 SEHNR, CDR2 FQNEAQ (reference sequence). Trimming stripped 5 bases from V and 1 base from J, with 9 bases between. The CDR3 length is 13 residues. The whole variable domain, filled in from reference TRBV7-9 and TRBJ2-7, reads DTGVSQNPRHKITKRGQNVTFRCDPISEHNRLYWYRQTLGQGPEFLTYFQNEAQLEKSRLLSDRFSAERPKGSFSTLEIQRTEQGDSAMYLCASSPIGSYEQYFGPGTRLTVT.